The 13 T cell receptor beta chains below come from one sample, sequenced in a study of T cell responses to AZD1222 COVID-19 vaccine. Profiled with immunoSEQ multiplex PCR; TCRdb holds only in-frame clones, not every one. Among approximately 18,000 clones listed, 80% to 85% were seen once. The input for sequencing was peripheral blood, taken 28 days after the second AZD1222 dose. The receptors were sampled from an adult who received the AZD1222 COVID-19 vaccine.

The chain uses TRBV9 and TRBJ2-7; 7 nucleotides align to TRBD2. V dropped 0 bases and J dropped 4; count of bases not matched to a gene: 4. Germline V gene lookup returns CDR1 SGDLS and CDR2 YYNGEE. There are 14 residues in the CDR3. The CDR3 loop is CASSVAMGGYEQYF. For the CDR3, the DNA is TGTGCCAGCAGCGTAGCTATGGGGGGGTACGAGCAGTACTTC.

This clone was counted between two and nine times. The chain employs TRBV6-5 and TRBJ1-1; D call uncertain. V lost 6 bases, J lost 2 bases, and 4 bases lay in between. There are 11 residues in the CDR3. From germline, CDR1 is MNHEY and CDR2 SVGAGI. The CDR3 loop reads CASRDNTEAFF. The CDR3 DNA follows: TGTGCCAGCAGAGACAACACTGAAGCTTTCTTT.

CDR3 sequence: CASSVASTGTYEQYF. The CDR3 DNA sequence: TGTGCCAGCAGCGTAGCTTCGACAGGCACCTACGAGCAGTACTTC. The chain carries TRBV9 and TRBJ2-7; D may be TRBD1 (6 bases). Trimming shortened V by 0 bases and J by 2 bases, and 12 bases separated the two germline ends. CDR1 and CDR2 from the germline V gene are SGDLS and YYNGEE. The CDR3 is made up of 15 amino acids.

V gene TRBV4-3 combines with J gene TRBJ1-5; 8 nucleotides agree with TRBD1. The germline V gene has CDR1 LGHNA and CDR2 YSLEER. J gave up 7 bases and V 0 bases, and 8 bases lay outside the gene matches. The CDR3 loop spans 16 amino acids. The CDR3 nucleotides read TGCGCCAGCAGCCAAGATGGGACCACAGGGGGGCAGCCCCAGCATTTT. Its protein is CASSQDGTTGGQPQHF.

This sequence joins TRBV7-9 and TRBJ2-5; 10 bases match TRBD2. Germline V gene lookup returns CDR1 SEHNR and CDR2 FQNEAQ (reference sequence). V was pared by 1 base and J by 4 bases, with 6 bases of the junction left unmatched. CDR3 length: 16 residues. As DNA, the CDR3 is TGTGCCAGCAGCTTAGATTCTAGCGGGGGTCTAGAGACCCAGTACTTC. This sequence encodes CASSLDSSGGLETQYF.

J is TRBJ1-5 and V is TRBV7-6; TRBD1 matches 9 bases. Germline trimming cut 5 bases from V and 6 bases from J; bases unmatched to any gene: 8. There are 15 residues in the CDR3. Per the germline V gene, CDR1 is SGHVS and CDR2 is FNYEAQ. CDR3 in amino acids: CASSPDRGGGQPQHF. The CDR3 DNA is TGTGCCAGCAGCCCAGACAGGGGGGGAGGTCAGCCCCAGCATTTT. The full variable domain, with the rest looked up from reference TRBV7-6 and TRBJ1-5, is GAGVSQSPRYKVTKRGQDVALRCDPISGHVSLYWYRQALGQGPEFLTYFNYEAQQDKSGLPNDRFSAERPEGSISTLTIQRTEQRDSAMYRCASSPDRGGGQPQHFGDGTRLSIL.

Concerning this clone itself: One junction end disagrees with the germline gene, perhaps due to a read error. The CDR3 here is CASSLASGGRTDTQYF. Here the CDR3 DNA reads TGTGCCAGCAGCCTAGCTAGCGGGGGGCGCACAGATACGCAGTATTTT. The chain links TRBV7-8 to TRBJ2-3, with 11 bases that match TRBD2. CDR1 and CDR2 from the germline V gene are SGHVS and FQNEAQ. The CDR3 contains 16 residues.

This chain uses TRBV19 with TRBJ1-1, with TRBD1 identical over 7 bases. Germline trimming cut 6 bases from V and 1 base from J; bases unmatched to any gene: 5. The CDR3 is 14 residues long. Per the germline V gene, CDR1 is LNHDA and CDR2 is SQIVND (reference sequence). The CDR3 loop is CASRYQGENTEAFF. The CDR3, as DNA: TGTGCCAGTAGATACCAGGGGGAGAACACTGAAGCTTTCTTT.

This clone was recorded once. The chain carries TRBV9 and TRBJ2-7; D is unclear. Between the trimmed V and J ends, which lost 4 bases and 4 bases, there was a span of 9 bases. Germline V CDR1 and CDR2: SGDLS, YYNGEE. CDR3 length: 12 residues. The CDR3 DNA sequence: TGTGCCAGCAGCAAACGGAGATACGAGCAGTACTTC. Amino acid sequence: CASSKRRYEQYF.

The chain links TRBV4-3 to TRBJ1-5, with D hard to call. The CDR3 runs to 13 residues. Germline V gene data show CDR1 as LGHNA and CDR2 as YSLEER. V lost 0 bases and J 6 bases, leaving 6 bases between the germline ends. CDR3 DNA sequence: TGCGCCAGCAGCCAAGAAAGGGCTCAGCCCCAGCATTTT. The encoded protein is CASSQERAQPQHF.

The V gene is TRBV5-4, the J gene TRBJ1-4; TRBD1 is a possible D gene (5 bases). Trimming took off 0 bases at V and 5 bases at J, with 5 bases between the two ends. This CDR3 is built from 13 residues. Germline assignment: CDR1 SGHNT and CDR2 YYREEE (reference sequence). Here the CDR3 DNA reads TGTGCCAGCAGCTTGGCAGGGAATGAAAAACTGTTTTTT. Amino acid sequence: CASSLAGNEKLFF. The variable domain in full, completed from reference TRBV5-4 and TRBJ1-4, reads ETGVTQSPTHLIKTRGQQVTLRCSSQSGHNTVSWYQQALGQGPQFIFQYYREEENGRGNFPPRFSGLQFPNYSSELNVNALELDDSALYLCASSLAGNEKLFFGSGTQLSVL.

This chain links TRBV19 with TRBJ1-6; 8 bases agree with TRBD1. Germline CDR1 is LNHDA and CDR2 is SQIVND (reference sequence). The CDR3 sequence is 16 residues long. V lost 5 bases, J lost 4 bases, and 7 bases stayed unmatched. This CDR3 reads CASSSWDRWYNSPLHF. CDR3 nucleotide sequence: TGTGCCAGTAGTTCGTGGGACAGGTGGTATAATTCACCCCTCCACTTT.

This rearrangement joins TRBV7-9 to TRBJ2-1, with D unresolved. Trimming cost V 5 bases and J 4 bases, with 3 bases left between them. In germline, CDR1 is SEHNR, CDR2 FQNEAQ (reference sequence). This CDR3 contains 11 residues. The CDR3 reads CASSPYNEQFF. The CDR3 nucleotides read TGTGCCAGCAGCCCGTACAATGAGCAGTTCTTC.